The rows below give T cell receptor beta chains drawn from one sample of a study of blood T cell repertoires in COVID-19. Generated by immunoSEQ multiplex PCR, the TCRdb table keeps only in-frame clones and is missing some. Here the sample spans about 170,000 clones, 70% to 90% being singletons. Sequences were obtained from peripheral blood. The receptors derive from an elderly woman in a cohort sampled during active or convalescent COVID-19. Each CDR3 is given with its conserved first and last residue. A D gene is named only where the DNA matches it firmly. Part of the rows lack a size; the others show once, few, many or a class for expanded clones.

CDR3aa: CASSAAGPTDTQYF; CDR3nt: TGTGCCAGCAGTGCTGCGGGCCCCACAGATACGCAGTATTTT; v_gene: TRBV2; abundance: NA; d_gene: NA; j_gene: TRBJ2-3
CDR3aa: CASSQATVSTQYF; CDR3nt: TGTGCCAGCAGCCAAGCGACAGTAAGTACGCAGTATTTT; v_gene: TRBV3-1/TRBV3-2; abundance: NA; d_gene: NA; j_gene: TRBJ2-3
CDR3aa: CASSFASPDTQYF; CDR3nt: TGTGCCAGTAGTTTCGCAAGCCCAGATACGCAGTATTTT; v_gene: TRBV19; abundance: NA; d_gene: NA; j_gene: TRBJ2-3
CDR3aa: CASSLPRGEETQYF; CDR3nt: TGTGCCAGCAGCTTACCCAGGGGGGAAGAGACCCAGTACTTC; v_gene: TRBV11-2; abundance: NA; d_gene: NA; j_gene: TRBJ2-5
CDR3aa: CASSESAGGRDTQYF; CDR3nt: TGTGCCAGCAGTGAATCGGCGGGGGGGCGTGATACGCAGTATTTT; v_gene: TRBV6-1; abundance: NA; d_gene: TRBD2; j_gene: TRBJ2-3
CDR3aa: CASSPVRRDTGELFF; CDR3nt: TGTGCCAGCTCACCAGTTCGGCGGGACACCGGGGAGCTGTTTTTT; v_gene: TRBV18; abundance: NA; d_gene: NA; j_gene: TRBJ2-2
CDR3aa: CASRSGAREQFF; CDR3nt: TGTGCCAGCAGATCCGGAGCCCGAGAGCAGTTCTTC; v_gene: TRBV6-5; abundance: once; d_gene: NA; j_gene: TRBJ2-1
CDR3aa: CASSQDRGRYGYTF; CDR3nt: TGTGCCAGTAGTCAGGACAGGGGGAGGTATGGCTACACCTTC; v_gene: TRBV19; abundance: NA; d_gene: TRBD1; j_gene: TRBJ1-2
CDR3aa: CASSLQGTRSGEQYF; CDR3nt: TGCGCCAGCAGCTTACAGGGAACTCGATCGGGCGAGCAGTACTTC; v_gene: TRBV5-1; abundance: NA; d_gene: NA; j_gene: TRBJ2-7
CDR3aa: CASSPAKTSGGTDTQYF; CDR3nt: TGTGCCAGCAGTCCTGCGAAGACTAGCGGGGGCACAGATACGCAGTATTTT; v_gene: TRBV6-4; abundance: few; d_gene: TRBD2; j_gene: TRBJ2-3
CDR3aa: CASSPIRGPLVKNIQYF; CDR3nt: TGTGCCAGCAGTCCGATACGAGGTCCTTTAGTCAAAAACATTCAGTACTTC; v_gene: TRBV27; abundance: NA; d_gene: NA; j_gene: TRBJ2-4
CDR3aa: CASSLLRRGAQETQYF; CDR3nt: TGTGCCAGCAGCCTCCTTAGGCGGGGGGCCCAAGAGACCCAGTACTTC; v_gene: TRBV3-1/TRBV3-2; abundance: NA; d_gene: TRBD2; j_gene: TRBJ2-5
CDR3aa: CASSLRLAGEETQYF; CDR3nt: TGTGCCAGCAGCTTGAGGCTAGCGGGAGAAGAGACCCAGTACTTC; v_gene: TRBV5-4; abundance: NA; d_gene: TRBD2; j_gene: TRBJ2-5
CDR3aa: CASSSSGREGETQYF; CDR3nt: TGTGCCAGCAGTTCCAGCGGGAGAGAGGGGGAGACCCAGTACTTC; v_gene: TRBV2; abundance: NA; d_gene: TRBD2; j_gene: TRBJ2-5
CDR3aa: CASPYNRELSSYNSPLHF; CDR3nt: TGTGCCAGTCCTTATAACAGGGAGCTGAGCTCCTATAATTCACCCCTCCACTTT; v_gene: TRBV27; abundance: NA; d_gene: NA; j_gene: TRBJ1-6
CDR3aa: CASSQTGGAGTEAFF; CDR3nt: TGTGCCAGCAGCCAGACAGGGGGCGCGGGCACTGAAGCTTTCTTT; v_gene: TRBV28; abundance: NA; d_gene: TRBD1; j_gene: TRBJ1-1
CDR3aa: CASSRARATNEKLFF; CDR3nt: TGTGCCAGCAGTAGAGCACGGGCAACTAATGAAAAACTGTTTTTT; v_gene: TRBV27; abundance: NA; d_gene: NA; j_gene: TRBJ1-4
CDR3aa: CASSPYGLAGVGNEQFF; CDR3nt: TGTGCCAGCAGCCCCTATGGGTTAGCGGGAGTCGGCAATGAGCAGTTCTTC; v_gene: TRBV7-9; abundance: NA; d_gene: TRBD2; j_gene: TRBJ2-1
CDR3aa: CASSWSGGQSELFF; CDR3nt: TGTGCCAGCAGCTGGTCAGGGGGGCAGTCAGAACTGTTTTTT; v_gene: TRBV5-8; abundance: few; d_gene: TRBD1; j_gene: TRBJ1-4
CDR3aa: CASSSNRGRTYEQYF; CDR3nt: TGTGCCAGCAGCTCAAACAGGGGAAGGACCTACGAGCAGTACTTC; v_gene: TRBV11-2; abundance: once; d_gene: TRBD1; j_gene: TRBJ2-7
CDR3aa: CSVEAQGGYYGYTF; CDR3nt: TGCAGCGTTGAAGCCCAGGGTGGGTACTATGGCTACACCTTC; v_gene: TRBV29-1; abundance: NA; d_gene: NA; j_gene: TRBJ1-2
CDR3aa: CASSPQGAGTEAFF; CDR3nt: TGTGCCAGCTCACCACAGGGGGCCGGGACTGAAGCTTTCTTT; v_gene: TRBV18; abundance: NA; d_gene: TRBD1; j_gene: TRBJ1-1
CDR3aa: CASLSGSGNTIYF; CDR3nt: TGTGCCAGCCTCTCAGGGTCTGGAAACACCATATATTTT; v_gene: TRBV19; abundance: NA; d_gene: NA; j_gene: TRBJ1-3
CDR3aa: CASSILLLADTDTQYF; CDR3nt: TGTGCCAGTAGTATCCTCCTCCTAGCGGACACAGATACGCAGTATTTT; v_gene: TRBV19; abundance: NA; d_gene: TRBD2; j_gene: TRBJ2-3
CDR3aa: CASSLPGLAGLQAQYF; CDR3nt: TGTGCCAGCAGTCTTCCGGGACTAGCGGGGCTCCAGGCCCAGTACTTC; v_gene: TRBV3-1/TRBV3-2; abundance: few; d_gene: TRBD2; j_gene: TRBJ2-5
CDR3aa: CASRRAGGNNEQFF; CDR3nt: TGTGCCAGTAGGCGGGCGGGGGGAAACAATGAGCAGTTCTTC; v_gene: TRBV6-5; abundance: NA; d_gene: TRBD2; j_gene: TRBJ2-1
CDR3aa: CASSESGQGHLNTEAFF; CDR3nt: TGCGCCAGCAGTGAGTCGGGACAGGGTCATCTGAACACTGAAGCTTTCTTT; v_gene: TRBV10-1; abundance: NA; d_gene: TRBD1; j_gene: TRBJ1-1
CDR3aa: CASSVVPGAGNTIYF; CDR3nt: TGTGCCAGCAGCGTAGTCCCCGGAGCCGGAAACACCATATATTTT; v_gene: TRBV9; abundance: NA; d_gene: NA; j_gene: TRBJ1-3
CDR3aa: CATASGGSYNEQFF; CDR3nt: TGCGCCACTGCGTCGGGGGGCTCCTACAATGAGCAGTTCTTC; v_gene: TRBV5-1; abundance: NA; d_gene: TRBD2; j_gene: TRBJ2-1
CDR3aa: CASSSMGQGLNTEAFF; CDR3nt: TGCGCCAGCAGCTCGATGGGACAGGGGTTAAACACTGAAGCTTTCTTT; v_gene: TRBV5-1; abundance: NA; d_gene: TRBD1; j_gene: TRBJ1-1
CDR3aa: CASIQRASGHHGNEQFF; CDR3nt: TGTGCCAGTATTCAAAGGGCTAGCGGCCACCACGGCAATGAGCAGTTCTTC; v_gene: TRBV19; abundance: NA; d_gene: TRBD2; j_gene: TRBJ2-1
CDR3aa: CASSLVRTSGYEQYF; CDR3nt: TGTGCCAGCAGCTTAGTTCGCACTAGCGGCTACGAGCAGTACTTC; v_gene: TRBV7-2; abundance: NA; d_gene: TRBD2; j_gene: TRBJ2-7
CDR3aa: CASRGQNQPQHF; CDR3nt: TGTGCCAGCAGGGGACAGAATCAGCCCCAGCATTTT; v_gene: TRBV2; abundance: once; d_gene: TRBD1; j_gene: TRBJ1-5
CDR3aa: CASSPGDRRSSPLHF; CDR3nt: TGTGCCAGCAGCCCGGGGGACCGTCGGAGTTCACCCCTCCACTTT; v_gene: TRBV5-4; abundance: NA; d_gene: NA; j_gene: TRBJ1-6
CDR3aa: CASSQDIKRAGTNTGELFF; CDR3nt: TGTGCCAGCAGCCAAGATATAAAGCGGGCAGGGACGAACACCGGGGAGCTGTTTTTT; v_gene: TRBV3-1/TRBV3-2; abundance: NA; d_gene: NA; j_gene: TRBJ2-2
CDR3aa: CASSPLGTLNTGELFF; CDR3nt: TGCGCCAGCAGCCCCCTAGGGACTCTGAACACCGGGGAGCTGTTTTTT; v_gene: TRBV4-3; abundance: once; d_gene: NA; j_gene: TRBJ2-2
CDR3aa: CASSFDKSQPQHF; CDR3nt: TGTGCCAGCAGTTTTGACAAATCCCAGCCCCAGCATTTT; v_gene: TRBV28; abundance: few; d_gene: NA; j_gene: TRBJ1-5
CDR3aa: CAISERRQGVNYGYTF; CDR3nt: TGTGCCATCAGTGAGAGAAGACAGGGGGTTAACTATGGCTACACCTTC; v_gene: TRBV10-3; abundance: NA; d_gene: TRBD1; j_gene: TRBJ1-2
CDR3aa: CASTQGAGWGYTF; CDR3nt: TGTGCCAGCACCCAGGGGGCAGGTTGGGGCTACACCTTC; v_gene: TRBV6-5; abundance: few; d_gene: TRBD1; j_gene: TRBJ1-2
CDR3aa: CASSIDKSSYNEQFF; CDR3nt: TGTGCCAGCAGCATCGACAAGAGCTCCTACAATGAGCAGTTCTTC; v_gene: TRBV5-4; abundance: NA; d_gene: NA; j_gene: TRBJ2-1